Shown below are 6 T cell receptor beta chains from a single sample sequenced in a study of B cell selection in AIRE deficiency. The sorted conventional CD4 T cells were gated as CD4+CD127+. Clones were read by immunoSEQ multiplex PCR, and TCRdb kept only the in-frame ones, dropping some. The data hold around 1,600 clones, with 86% observed a single time. Sequenced input: CD4+CD127+ conventional T cells sorted from PBMCs. The receptor set was obtained from a human donor in good health.

The V and J genes are TRBV5-1 and TRBJ2-5; D not certain. V was trimmed by 1 base and J by 2 bases, leaving 6 bases between them. Germline V gene data show CDR1 as SGHRS and CDR2 as YFSETQ. The CDR3 sequence is 13 residues long. CDR3 residues: CASSLIGQETQYF. CDR3 bases: TGCGCCAGCAGCTTGATTGGACAAGAGACCCAGTACTTC.

The V call is TRBV11-2, the J call TRBJ1-1; 7 bases fit TRBD1. CDR1 is SGHAT, CDR2 FQNNGV, per germline. J lost 6 bases, V lost 5 bases, and 24 bases had no gene match. This CDR3 has 19 amino acids. This chain's CDR3 is CASSPTMTGFTQPGPEAFF. The CDR3 DNA reads TGTGCCAGCAGCCCGACCATGACAGGGTTTACCCAGCCTGGCCCTGAAGCTTTCTTT.

This chain uses TRBV18 with TRBJ1-6; D not certain. The V end was cut by 2 bases, the J end by 8 bases, with 10 bases between. The CDR3 sequence is 14 residues long. Germline V gene lookup returns CDR1 KGHSH and CDR2 LQKENI. In DNA, the CDR3 is TGTGCCAGCTCACCAGTGCAGGATGATTCACCCCTCCACTTT. Translated: CASSPVQDDSPLHF.

This chain connects TRBV19 to TRBJ2-3, with no clear D. CDR1 and CDR2 from the germline V gene are LNHDA and SQIVND (reference sequence). Trimming pared 3 bases from V and 5 bases from J, leaving 12 bases between. This CDR3 contains 14 residues. In nucleotides, the CDR3 is TGTGCCAGTAGTATGTCTCATCGCGGAGATACGCAGTATTTT. This gives the protein CASSMSHRGDTQYF.

This clone has a single count. The chain combines TRBV5-8 with TRBJ1-1; no clear D. There are 13 residues in the CDR3. V was cut by 4 bases and J by 0 bases, with 7 bases left in between. Per germline, CDR1 SGHTS and CDR2 YDEGEE. For the CDR3, the DNA is TGTGCCAGCAGCCCTGCCTTGAACACTGAAGCTTTCTTT. Amino acid sequence: CASSPALNTEAFF.

The chain links TRBV4-2 to TRBJ2-2; no reliable D call. Trimming took off 0 bases at V and 0 bases at J, with 5 bases between the two ends. Germline V gene data show CDR1 as LGHNA and CDR2 as YNFKEQ. The CDR3 runs to 15 residues. CDR3 bases: TGTGCCAGCAGCCAAGACAGCCCGAACACCGGGGAGCTGTTTTTT. Its translation is CASSQDSPNTGELFF.